Presented here are 20 T cell receptor beta chains from one specimen sequenced in a study of OX40 agonist ivuxolimab in advanced cancers. Repertoires were generated with immunoSEQ multiplex PCR, while TCRdb's copy carries only in-frame clones and drops some. The sample lists some 78,000 clones; 92% were seen once. Sequences were derived from CD4+ or CD8+ T cells sorted from blood, sampled in a trial of the OX40 agonist ivuxolimab. Receptors were obtained from an adult with an advanced solid tumor such as melanoma, head and neck, liver or kidney cancer.

This clone was counted a few times. The chain employs TRBV16 and TRBJ1-2; D unclear. This CDR3 is 13 amino acids long. The germline gives CDR1 KGHSY, CDR2 FQNENV. Trimming took 0 bases from V and 8 from J, leaving 10 bases between them. CDR3 bases: TGTGCCAGCAGCCAATCACGGGTTGAGGGCTACACCTTC. Protein product: CASSQSRVEGYTF.

The rearrangement uses TRBV7-8 and TRBJ2-1; no clear D. The V gene lost 8 bases and the J gene lost 0 bases, with 11 bases spanning the gap. Germline V gene data show CDR1 as SGHVS and CDR2 as FQNEAQ. This CDR3 contains 14 residues. CDR3 region: CASAKVSSYNEQFF. CDR3 DNA sequence: TGTGCCAGCGCAAAAGTCAGCTCCTACAATGAGCAGTTCTTC.

The J gene is TRBJ2-7, the V gene TRBV11-3; D not resolved. Between the trimmed V and J ends, which lost 1 base and 0 bases, there was a span of 7 bases. The CDR3 extends over 14 amino acids. The germline V gene encodes CDR1 SGHNT and CDR2 YENEEA. The CDR3 is CASSLAPGSYEQYF. CDR3 sequence (DNA): TGTGCCAGCAGCTTAGCGCCAGGCTCCTACGAGCAGTACTTC.

The chain combines TRBV25-1 with TRBJ2-7, with a weak D call TRBD1 (7 bases). This CDR3 is built from 15 residues. V lost 2 bases and J lost 0, with 11 bases in between. Germline V lookup: CDR1 MGHDK, CDR2 SYGVNS. CDR3 nucleotide sequence: TGTGCCAGCAGTGAACGGGGGACAGCCTCCTACGAGCAGTACTTC. Encoded protein: CASSERGTASYEQYF.

The gene calls are TRBV5-1 and TRBJ2-3; the D gene could be TRBD1 or TRBD2 (5 bases each). The V end was cut by 0 bases, the J end by 3 bases, with 11 bases between. The CDR3 is 15 amino acids. The germline V gene encodes CDR1 SGHRS and CDR2 YFSETQ. The chain's CDR3 is CASSLGGGLTDTQYF. The CDR3 DNA is TGCGCCAGCAGCTTGGGTGGGGGATTAACAGATACGCAGTATTTT.

This sequence joins TRBV30 and TRBJ1-3; D not certain. Germline V CDR1 and CDR2: GTSNPN, SVGIG (reference sequence). V lost 2 bases to trimming and J lost 4 bases, with 18 bases between them. The CDR3 has 16 residues. CDR3 protein: CAWSLTTSPIGNTIYF. The CDR3 nucleotides are TGTGCCTGGAGTTTAACCACTTCCCCGATCGGAAACACCATATATTTT.

With respect to this clone: The junction differs from germline at one of its ends, possibly a read error. The gene calls are TRBV2 and TRBJ2-1; tentatively, D is TRBD1 (6 bases). CDR1 and CDR2 from the germline V gene are SNHLY and FYNNEI. This CDR3 contains 12 residues. CDR3 bases: TGTGCCAGCAGAGAAGGACAGCATGAGCAGTTCTTC. This translates into CASREGQHEQFF. Full variable domain (remainder filled in from reference TRBV2 and TRBJ2-1): EPEVTQTPSHQVTQMGQEVILRCVPISNHLYFYWYRQILGQKVEFLVSFYNNEISEKSEIFDDQFSVERPDGSNFTLKIRSTKLEDSAMYFCASREGQHEQFFGPGTRLTVL.

J is TRBJ2-7 and V is TRBV4-1; 7 nucleotides match TRBD1. The CDR3 consists of 16 residues. Germline loops: CDR1 MGHRA, CDR2 YSYEKL. Trimming at V came to 4 bases and at J to 1 base, leaving 10 bases not matched to a gene. This CDR3 reads CASSPDRASLSYEQYF. The CDR3 coding sequence is TGCGCCAGCAGCCCCGACAGGGCATCCCTTTCCTACGAGCAGTACTTC.

Worth noting for this clone: The final CDR3 position lacks the conserved phenylalanine or tryptophan, pointing to a likely read error. The V and J genes are TRBV7-9 and TRBJ2-7; 7 nucleotides align to TRBD1. Germline-derived CDR1 and CDR2 are SEHNR and FQNEAQ (reference sequence). The CDR3 has 13 residues. V dropped 6 bases and J dropped 3; count of bases not matched to a gene: 5. The chain's CDR3 is CASRAGTDYEQYL. The CDR3, as DNA: TGTGCCAGCAGAGCCGGGACAGACTACGAGCAGTACCTC.

This chain connects TRBV30 to TRBJ1-3; TRBD1 agrees at 8 bases. The CDR3 covers 15 residues. Losses at the gene ends were 8 bases for V and 2 bases for J; bases not matched to a gene: 11. CDR1 and CDR2 from the germline V gene are GTSNPN and SVGIG (reference sequence). CDR3 nucleotides: TGTGCCACCACTCGCGGCAGGGGGCCTGGAAACACCATATATTTT. Translation gives CATTRGRGPGNTIYF.

In regard to this clone: The junction departs from germline at one end; a sequencing error may be responsible. This specimen includes other DNA sequences encoding the same CDR3. The V call is TRBV27, the J call TRBJ1-5, with D unclear. The CDR3 contains 14 residues. Germline V gene lookup returns CDR1 MNHEY and CDR2 SMNVEV (reference sequence). CDR3: CASSLGISNQPQHF. The CDR3 DNA sequence: TGCGCCAGCAGTTTAGGTATTAGCAATCAGCCCCAGCATTTT.

This chain uses TRBV7-9 with TRBJ2-7; 7 positions agree with TRBD1. The length of the CDR3 is 16 residues. In germline, CDR1 is SEHNR, CDR2 FQNEAQ (reference sequence). The V segment lost 4 bases and the J segment 1 base; nucleotides outside the gene matches: 10. The CDR3 nucleotides read TGTGCCAGCAGCTCTTTAACAGGGGTAAGGTCCTACGAGCAGTACTTC. Its translation is CASSSLTGVRSYEQYF.

The chain is built from TRBV7-2 and TRBJ2-5; D call uncertain. The ends were cut back, 5 bases at V and 1 base at J, with 8 bases in the middle. Germline CDR1 and CDR2: SGHTA and FQGNSA. The CDR3 totals 13 residues. CDR3 nucleotides: TGTGCCAGCAGCATACAGCGCCAAGAGACCCAGTACTTC. Its translation is CASSIQRQETQYF. The full variable domain, rest sourced from reference TRBV7-2 and TRBJ2-5, is GAGVSQSPSNKVTEKGKDVELRCDPISGHTALYWYRQSLGQGLEFLIYFQGNSAPDKSGLPSDRFSAERTGGSVSTLTIQRTQQEDSAVYLCASSIQRQETQYFGPGTRLLVL.

The V and J genes are TRBV15 and TRBJ2-7; a possible D gene is TRBD1 (6 bases). V dropped 3 bases and J dropped 3 bases, with 9 bases sitting between them. In germline, CDR1 is LNHNV, CDR2 YYDKDF (reference sequence). The CDR3 consists of 13 residues. The CDR3 protein is CATSRDSYYEQYF. The CDR3 DNA is TGTGCCACCAGCAGGGACAGCTACTACGAGCAGTACTTC.

The chain carries TRBV30 and TRBJ2-1; 10 bases are shared with TRBD2. With V trimmed by 7 bases and J by 8 bases, 11 bases remained unmatched. The CDR3 contains 14 residues. CDR1 and CDR2 from the germline V gene are GTSNPN and SVGIG (reference sequence). The CDR3 here is CALPPGLAGDEQFF. The CDR3 DNA sequence: TGTGCCTTGCCCCCGGGGCTAGCGGGAGATGAGCAGTTCTTC.

The rearrangement joins TRBV6-7 to TRBJ2-5; TRBD2 matches 10 bases. TRBV6-7 belongs to the ORF category, with a function that is uncertain. This CDR3 has 14 amino acids. V was pared by 8 bases and J by 5 bases, with 8 bases of the junction left unmatched. CDR3 coding DNA: TGTGCCAGCGGGGAGCGGGAGGGCCGGGAGACCCAGTACTTC. Residues: CASGEREGRETQYF.

The chain links TRBV5-4 to TRBJ2-7; 7 bases are a match to TRBD2. CDR3 length: 14 residues. Germline values: CDR1 SGHNT, CDR2 YYREEE (reference sequence). Losses at the gene ends were 5 bases for V and 0 bases for J; bases not matched to a gene: 5. The CDR3 region is CASSGLVSSYEQYF. The CDR3 DNA sequence: TGTGCCAGCAGTGGACTAGTGTCCTCCTACGAGCAGTACTTC.

The V call is TRBV11-2, the J call TRBJ1-1; TRBD1 agrees at 9 bases. The CDR3 contains 16 residues. Germline CDR1 SGHAT, CDR2 FQNNGV. The trim removed 6 bases at V and 4 bases at J, leaving 12 bases unmatched. The CDR3 reads CASRQPLDRGSTEAFF. As DNA, the CDR3 is TGTGCCAGCAGGCAACCCTTGGACAGGGGAAGCACTGAAGCTTTCTTT.

This sequence joins TRBV5-4 and TRBJ1-2; D might be TRBD1 (6 bases). Germline CDR1 is SGHNT and CDR2 is YYREEE (reference sequence). Trimming took off 4 bases at V and 4 bases at J, with 20 bases between the two ends. There are 16 residues in the CDR3. In DNA form, the CDR3 reads TGTGCCAGCAGCGTTGGCCCACAGGGTAAGGGCTATGGCTACACCTTC. Translated, it gives CASSVGPQGKGYGYTF. Variable domain in full (rest from reference TRBV5-4 and TRBJ1-2): ETGVTQSPTHLIKTRGQQVTLRCSSQSGHNTVSWYQQALGQGPQFIFQYYREEENGRGNFPPRFSGLQFPNYSSELNVNALELDDSALYLCASSVGPQGKGYGYTFGSGTRLTVV.

The genes are TRBV5-1 and TRBJ2-3; 7 bases align to TRBD1. This CDR3 region has 16 residues. V lost 0 bases, J lost 4 bases, and 8 bases stayed unmatched. CDR1 is SGHRS, CDR2 YFSETQ, per germline. CDR3 loop: CASSLALGGRADTQYF. Written as DNA, the CDR3 is TGCGCCAGCAGCTTGGCCCTAGGGGGCAGGGCAGATACGCAGTATTTT.